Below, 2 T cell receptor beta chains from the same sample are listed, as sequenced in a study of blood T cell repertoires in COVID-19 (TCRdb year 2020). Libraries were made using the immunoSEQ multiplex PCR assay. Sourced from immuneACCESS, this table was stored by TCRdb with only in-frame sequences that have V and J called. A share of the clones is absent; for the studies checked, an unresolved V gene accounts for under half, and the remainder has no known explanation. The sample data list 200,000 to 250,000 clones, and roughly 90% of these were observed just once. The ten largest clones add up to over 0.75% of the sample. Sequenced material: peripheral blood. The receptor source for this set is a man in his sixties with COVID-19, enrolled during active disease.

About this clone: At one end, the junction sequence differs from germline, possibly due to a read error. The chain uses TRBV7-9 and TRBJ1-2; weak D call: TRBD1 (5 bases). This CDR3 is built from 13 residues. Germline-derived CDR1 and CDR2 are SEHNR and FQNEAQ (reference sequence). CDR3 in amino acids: CASSLGRDYGYTF. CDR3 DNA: TGTGCCAGCAGCTTAGGCAGGGACTACGGCTACACCTTC.

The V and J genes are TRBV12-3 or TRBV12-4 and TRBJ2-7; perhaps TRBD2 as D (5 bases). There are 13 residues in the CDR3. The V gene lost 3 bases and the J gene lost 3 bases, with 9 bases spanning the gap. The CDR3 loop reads CASSFGLLYEQYF. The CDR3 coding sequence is TGTGCCAGCAGTTTCGGACTCCTCTACGAGCAGTACTTC.